These T cell receptor beta chains were read from a single sample in a study of regulatory T cells in long-lasting Graves disease. TCRdb re-called the multiplex PCR reads with MiXCR, one entry per CDR3 protein. The sample has 400,000 to 500,000 distinct CDR3 sequences, about 20% seen once. This sample comprised peripheral blood mononuclear cells (PBMCs), obtained when the disease was refractory, from a patient treated with antithyroid drugs. These receptors were collected from a female donor with Graves disease. The CDR3 runs from the conserved cysteine through the conserved F or W. Fields, in order: clone size, J gene, D gene, V gene, CDR3 protein, CDR3 DNA. A D gene is named only where the DNA matches it firmly. Clone size is stated in some rows and not others, as once, few, many or a class when expanded.

>many|TRBJ1-4|TRBD1|TRBV28
CASSFTGGEDHEKLFF
TGTGCCAGCAGCTTTACAGGGGGCGAGGATCATGAAAAACTGTTTTTT
>many|TRBJ2-2|.|TRBV24-1
CATSDLGPSTGELFF
TGTGCCACCAGTGACCTGGGACCGTCCACCGGGGAGCTGTTTTTT
>few|TRBJ1-4|TRBD1|TRBV2
CASSLDRGSEKLFF
TGTGCCAGCAGTCTTGACAGGGGAAGTGAAAAACTGTTTTTT
>.|TRBJ2-7|.|TRBV10-3
CAISKGTSTYEQYF
TGTGCCATCAGTAAGGGGACTTCAACCTACGAGCAGTACTTC
>.|TRBJ2-6|.|TRBV28
CASSFSVRGANVLTF
TGTGCCAGCAGTTTTTCGGTACGCGGGGCCAACGTCCTGACTTTC
>.|TRBJ1-5|.|TRBV6-1
CASSPDYYSNQPQHF
TGTGCCAGCAGCCCGGACTACTATAGCAATCAGCCCCAGCATTTT
>few|TRBJ1-2|.|TRBV7-2
CASSLDREVVGYTF
TGTGCCAGCAGCTTAGACAGGGAAGTAGTTGGCTACACCTTC
>many|TRBJ2-2|TRBD2|TRBV2
CATEAGGLRFTNTGELFF
TGTGCCACGGAAGCGGGGGGGCTCCGATTTACGAACACCGGGGAGCTGTTTTTT
>.|TRBJ2-7|.|TRBV28
CASRLDSPYEQYF
TGTGCCAGCAGATTAGACAGCCCCTACGAGCAGTACTTC
>many|TRBJ1-1|TRBD1|TRBV7-3
CASSHGTGERAFF
TGTGCCAGCAGCCATGGGACAGGGGAAAGAGCTTTCTTT
>few|TRBJ1-4|TRBD1|TRBV18
CASSKTGGDREKLFF
TGTGCCAGCTCAAAGACAGGGGGCGACCGTGAAAAACTGTTTTTT
>many|TRBJ2-7|TRBD2|TRBV27
CASSLSGLAGGGSSYEQYF
TGTGCCAGCAGTTTATCAGGACTAGCGGGAGGTGGGAGCTCCTACGAGCAGTACTTC
>few|TRBJ2-7|TRBD2|TRBV12-3/TRBV12-4
CASTLTSGVSYEQYF
TGTGCCAGCACCCTTACTAGCGGGGTCTCCTACGAGCAGTACTTC
>.|TRBJ2-1|TRBD2|TRBV4-1
CASSQAGGRTSGAYNEQFF
TGCGCCAGCAGCCAAGCCGGGGGCAGGACTAGCGGGGCCTACAATGAGCAGTTCTTC
>many|TRBJ2-7|.|TRBV11-1
CASSPNPGRPPYEQYF
TGTGCCAGCAGCCCTAATCCGGGCAGGCCCCCCTACGAGCAGTACTTC
>few|TRBJ1-3|TRBD1|TRBV19
CASRRTGGFGNTIYF
TGTGCCAGTAGGCGAACAGGGGGCTTTGGAAACACCATATATTTT
>few|TRBJ1-2|.|TRBV7-9
CASSLVPTAYGYTF
TGTGCCAGCAGCTTAGTTCCCACAGCCTATGGCTACACCTTC
>few|TRBJ1-6|.|TRBV20-1
CSARGELGRWSSYNSPLHF
TGCAGTGCTAGAGGGGAATTGGGGCGTTGGAGCTCCTATAATTCACCCCTCCACTTT
>.|TRBJ1-1|.|TRBV5-6
CASSFGAFF
TGTGCCAGCAGCTTTGGTGCTTTCTTT
>.|TRBJ1-1|.|TRBV6-1
CASAYGTLTEAFF
TGTGCCAGCGCCTATGGGACCCTTACTGAAGCTTTCTTT
>many|TRBJ2-7|.|TRBV7-3
CASSYTGREREQYF
TGTGCCAGCAGCTACACCGGGAGAGAGCGGGAGCAGTACTTC
>many|TRBJ2-3|TRBD2|TRBV7-2
CASSRYSGRSDTQYF
TGTGCCAGCAGCCGATATAGCGGGAGGTCAGATACGCAGTATTTT
>many|TRBJ2-7|TRBD1|TRBV11-2
CASSRGTGRHEQYF
TGTGCCAGCAGTCGGGGGACAGGGCGGCACGAGCAGTACTTC
>few|TRBJ2-2|TRBD2|TRBV6-1
CASIPRASGGTGELFF
TGTGCCAGCATACCCCGAGCTAGCGGGGGCACCGGGGAGCTGTTTTTT
>few|TRBJ2-7|.|TRBV7-8
CASSTQIYTYEQYF
TGTGCCAGCAGCACCCAAATCTACACCTACGAGCAGTACTTC
>many|TRBJ2-4|.|TRBV28
CASSRLLGGKNIQYF
TGTGCCAGCAGCCGATTATTAGGTGGCAAAAACATTCAGTACTTC
>.|TRBJ1-1|TRBD1|TRBV29-1
CSVQGERSEAFF
TGCAGCGTTCAGGGGGAAAGGAGTGAAGCTTTCTTT
>many|TRBJ1-2|.|TRBV2
CASSLQVVDYGYTF
TGTGCCAGCAGTCTACAGGTGGTTGACTATGGCTACACCTTC
>many|TRBJ1-4|.|TRBV27
CASSLSSNEKLFF
TGCGCCAGCAGCTTGTCCAGTAATGAAAAACTGTTTTTT
>.|TRBJ1-5|TRBD1|TRBV5-8
CASSKRQGARGNQPQHF
TGTGCCAGCAGTAAAAGACAGGGGGCGAGAGGTAATCAGCCCCAGCATTTT
>few|TRBJ2-7|.|TRBV19
CASANGQRHSYEQYF
TGTGCCAGCGCAAATGGACAGCGGCATTCCTACGAGCAGTACTTC
>many|TRBJ2-2|.|TRBV20-1
CSAQLGGADGELFF
TGCAGTGCACAGCTCGGGGGCGCCGACGGGGAGCTGTTTTTT
>few|TRBJ2-4|.|TRBV20-1
CSARAWEAKNIQYF
TGCAGTGCTAGAGCCTGGGAAGCCAAAAACATTCAGTACTTC